The 25 T cell receptor beta chains listed next were all sequenced from one sample in a study of blood T cell repertoires in COVID-19. Repertoires were generated with immunoSEQ multiplex PCR, while TCRdb's copy carries only in-frame clones and drops some. The sample has tens of thousands of clones, roughly four fifths seen once. The material sequenced was peripheral blood. Receptors originate from a man in his sixties with acute or convalescent COVID-19.

The CDR3 DNA follows: TGTGCCAGCAGTTTAGGGGGGAGGGAGCAGTTCTTC. Its translation: CASSLGGREQFF. The gene calls are TRBV12-3 or TRBV12-4 and TRBJ2-1; possibly TRBD2 for D (6 bases). This CDR3 contains 12 residues. V lost 1 base and J lost 10, with 8 bases in between.

CDR3 residues: CASWDRDSPLHF. As DNA, the CDR3 is TGTGCCAGTTGGGACAGAGATTCACCCCTCCACTTT. The V call is TRBV2, the J call TRBJ1-6; 7 nucleotides line up with TRBD1. Germline V gene data show CDR1 as SNHLY and CDR2 as FYNNEI. There are 12 residues in the CDR3. The junction had 4 bases not matched to a gene; V was cut back by 9 bases and J by 8 bases.

The genes are TRBV21-1 and TRBJ1-2; the DNA was not used to check the table's D call, TRBD1. TRBV21-1 is noted as a pseudogene. This CDR3 has 15 amino acids. The CDR3 DNA sequence: TGTGCCAGCAGCGCAAACAGGGGGCGCCGGGATGGCTACACCTTC. Translating it yields CASSANRGRRDGYTF.

The gene calls are TRBV6-6 and TRBJ2-3; D is perhaps TRBD2 (5 bases). With 3 bases removed from V and 4 bases from J, the gap between germline ends came to 14 bases. The CDR3 extends over 15 amino acids. Germline CDR1 is MNHNY and CDR2 is SVGAGI (reference sequence). As DNA, the CDR3 is TGTGCCAGCAGTTATACGACGGGGTATCCAGATACGCAGTATTTT. Its protein product is CASSYTTGYPDTQYF.

This clone was observed a few times. The chain carries TRBV29-1 and TRBJ2-1; 7 bases match TRBD1. The CDR3 sequence is 13 residues long. Per the germline V gene, CDR1 is SQVTM and CDR2 is ANQGSEA. Trimming removed 4 bases from V and 5 bases from J; junction bases left unmatched: 5. CDR3 protein: CSVVLDRDNEQFF. The CDR3 DNA reads TGCAGCGTTGTGCTCGACAGGGACAATGAGCAGTTCTTC.

The CDR3 protein is CASGAAETQYF. CDR3 DNA: TGTGCCAGCGGGGCTGCAGAGACCCAGTACTTC. The chain couples TRBV9 to TRBJ2-5, with D perhaps TRBD1 (5 bases). The ends were cut back, 7 bases at V and 4 bases at J, with 8 bases in the middle. Germline CDR1 reads SGDLS; CDR2 reads YYNGEE. The CDR3 runs to 11 residues. Combining the CDR3 with reference TRBV9 and TRBJ2-5 gives the whole variable domain DSGVTQTPKHLITATGQRVTLRCSPRSGDLSVYWYQQSLDQGLQFLIQYYNGEERAKGNILERFSAQQFPDLHSELNLSSLELGDSALYFCASGAAETQYFGPGTRLLVL.

The chain recombines TRBV6-2 or TRBV6-3 with TRBJ2-5, with D tentatively TRBD1 (6 bases). Germline loops: CDR1 MNHEY, CDR2 SVGEGT. This CDR3 contains 14 residues. The V gene lost 3 bases and the J gene lost 4 bases, with 12 bases spanning the gap. In nucleotides, the CDR3 is TGTGCCAGCAGTTATGGGGGCCGGATAGAGACCCAGTACTTC. It encodes CASSYGGRIETQYF.

This clone showed up just a few times. The rearrangement links TRBV5-6 to TRBJ1-2, with D tentatively TRBD1 (6 bases). Germline V gives CDR1 SGHDT, CDR2 YYEEEE. Trimming left V 1 base short and J 6 bases short, with 10 bases between. The CDR3 is made up of 13 amino acids. DNA for the CDR3: TGTGCCAGCAGCTTGAACAGGGCGCATGGCTACACCTTC. Protein sequence: CASSLNRAHGYTF.

This clone was seen a handful of times. V and J are TRBV12-3 or TRBV12-4 and TRBJ1-1; D remains ambiguous. The CDR3 has 13 residues. The V end lost 2 bases, the J end lost 0 bases, and 4 bases lay between the germline ends. The CDR3 sequence is CASSLPVNTEAFF. The CDR3 DNA follows: TGTGCCAGCAGTTTACCGGTGAACACTGAAGCTTTCTTT.

The chain is built from TRBV5-5 and TRBJ1-5; no firm D call. Trimming removed 1 base at V and 2 bases at J, with 13 bases between. Per the germline V gene, CDR1 is SGHKS and CDR2 is YYEKEE (reference sequence). The CDR3 consists of 16 residues. In DNA form, the CDR3 reads TGTGCCAGCAGCTTGACCCGGGGAACGGGCAATCAGCCCCAGCATTTT. Its translation is CASSLTRGTGNQPQHF.

The CDR3 DNA is TGCGCCAGCAGAGGGACAGTTAATCAGCCCCAGCATTTT. It is translated as CASRGTVNQPQHF. The chain uses TRBV23-1 and TRBJ1-5; TRBD1 matches at 7 bases. TRBV23-1 has ORF status, its function being uncertain. The V and J ends lost 6 bases and 4 bases, in that order; junction bases with no gene match: 3. The CDR3 loop spans 13 amino acids.

The V and J genes are TRBV5-1 and TRBJ1-1, with D perhaps TRBD1 (6 bases). Germline CDR1 reads SGHRS; CDR2 reads YFSETQ. With 0 bases removed from V and 1 base from J, the gap between germline ends came to 10 bases. This CDR3 has 15 amino acids. CDR3 residues: CASSLDGQSNTEAFF. The CDR3 nucleotides read TGCGCCAGCAGCTTGGATGGACAGTCGAACACTGAAGCTTTCTTT.

The chain joins TRBV11-2 to TRBJ1-1; TRBD1 matches at 7 bases. The J segment lost 5 bases and the V segment lost 1 base, leaving 4 bases of the junction unmatched. The germline CDR1 and CDR2 sequences are SGHAT and FQNNGV. This CDR3 region has 14 residues. CDR3 nucleotides: TGTGCCAGCAGCTTAGGGGGGACAGTAACTGAAGCTTTCTTT. This translates into CASSLGGTVTEAFF.

This clone was picked up a small number of times. The J gene is TRBJ2-7, the V gene TRBV4-3, with D possibly matching TRBD2 (5 bases). V lost 0 bases and J 3 bases, leaving 9 bases between the germline ends. Germline V gene lookup returns CDR1 LGHNA and CDR2 YSLEER. The CDR3 totals 14 residues. CDR3 coding DNA: TGCGCCAGCAGCCAAGATAGAGGGAGCTACGAGCAGTACTTC. Its translation: CASSQDRGSYEQYF.

This clone appeared once. The chain recombines TRBV6-2 or TRBV6-3 with TRBJ1-2; D possibly corresponds to TRBD1 (6 bases). The length of the CDR3 is 16 residues. Germline V lookup: CDR1 MNHEY, CDR2 SVGEGT. The V end lost 8 bases, the J end lost 0 bases, and 19 bases lay between the germline ends. CDR3 protein: CASRPLKGEANYGYTF. Here the CDR3 DNA reads TGTGCCAGCCGCCCCCTTAAGGGGGAAGCTAACTATGGCTACACCTTC.

About this clone itself: Other DNA sequences of this sample code for an identical CDR3. V usage is TRBV24-1 and J usage is TRBJ1-5; D is unresolved. The CDR3 has 14 residues. Looked up from germline, CDR1 is KGHDR and CDR2 is SFDVKD. V was pared by 1 base and J by 3 bases, with 6 bases between. The DNA for the CDR3 is TGTGCCACCAGTGATTTTCGGGACAATCAGCCCCAGCATTTT. It specifies CATSDFRDNQPQHF.

The chain is built from TRBV6-5 and TRBJ1-2, with 7 bases identical to TRBD1. The germline V gene has CDR1 MNHEY and CDR2 SVGAGI. V was clipped by 6 bases and J by 4 bases; unmatched bases: 5. This CDR3 contains 13 residues. CDR3 in amino acids: CASRHRGLYGYTF. CDR3 nucleotide sequence: TGTGCCAGCAGACACAGGGGCCTCTATGGCTACACCTTC.

This chain connects TRBV5-1 to TRBJ1-2, with 7 bases that match TRBD1. Germline V gives CDR1 SGHRS, CDR2 YFSETQ. The CDR3 covers 12 residues. V lost 4 bases, J lost 11 bases, and 8 bases stayed unmatched. The CDR3 DNA is TGCGCCAGCAGCAAAAGGGACAGAGCATACACCTTC. Its protein is CASSKRDRAYTF. The complete variable domain, with remaining parts taken from reference TRBV5-1 and TRBJ1-2, reads KAGVTQTPRYLIKTRGQQVTLSCSPISGHRSVSWYQQTPGQGLQFLFEYFSETQRNKGNFPGRFSGRQFSNSRSEMNVSTLELGDSALYLCASSKRDRAYTFGSGTRLTVV.

This clone was seen more than once but under ten times. This rearrangement joins TRBV5-6 to TRBJ2-1, with 10 bases lining up with TRBD2. V lost 1 base, J lost 3 bases, and 4 bases stayed unmatched. The CDR3 covers 16 residues. CDR1 is SGHDT, CDR2 YYEEEE, per germline. For the CDR3, the DNA is TGTGCCAGCAGCTTGTCCGGGACTAGCGTCTACAATGAGCAGTTCTTC. As protein: CASSLSGTSVYNEQFF.

CDR3 DNA: TGTGCCAGCAGTTTGCCAGGGCTTATCAATGAGCAGTTCTTC. It is translated as CASSLPGLINEQFF. The chain carries TRBV28 and TRBJ2-1, with D perhaps matching TRBD1 (5 bases). V was cut by 3 bases and J by 6 bases, with 12 bases left in between. The CDR3 is 14 residues long. The germline V gene has CDR1 MDHEN and CDR2 SYDVKM.

V and J are TRBV5-4 and TRBJ1-1; the match to TRBD1 covers 8 bases. Germline loops: CDR1 SGHNT, CDR2 YYREEE (reference sequence). J gave up 5 bases and V 4 bases, and 10 bases lay outside the gene matches. The CDR3 runs 15 residues. The CDR3 loop reads CASSTRKTGDTEAFF. CDR3 nucleotides: TGTGCCAGCAGCACCCGCAAGACAGGGGATACTGAAGCTTTCTTT.

This clone is a singleton in its sample. As DNA, the CDR3 is TGTGCCAGCAGACAGACCGGGATGGTCGGAAATGAGCAGTTCTTC. Translation: CASRQTGMVGNEQFF. The J gene is TRBJ2-1, the V gene TRBV5-6; tentative D call: TRBD2 (5 bases). The CDR3 contains 15 residues. With 5 bases removed from V and 7 bases from J, the gap between germline ends came to 19 bases. CDR1 is SGHDT, CDR2 YYEEEE, per germline.

The chain recombines TRBV19 with TRBJ1-1; D is perhaps TRBD1 (5 bases). This CDR3 comprises 13 residues. Trimming removed 2 bases from V and 4 bases from J, with 8 bases in between. Germline CDR1 and CDR2: LNHDA and SQIVND (reference sequence). CDR3 residues: CASSITGATEAFF. CDR3 coding DNA: TGTGCCAGTAGTATAACTGGGGCCACTGAAGCTTTCTTT.

The chain has TRBV6-5 and TRBJ2-1; 10 bases match TRBD2. The V gene end was trimmed by 2 bases and the J gene end by 5 bases; junction bases not matched to a gene: 3. Germline V CDR1 and CDR2: MNHEY, SVGAGI. This CDR3 contains 15 residues. CDR3 loop: CASSYQRGGNNEQFF. The CDR3 coding sequence is TGTGCCAGCAGTTACCAGCGGGGGGGGAACAATGAGCAGTTCTTC.

This chain links TRBV18 with TRBJ2-7; tentative D call: TRBD1 (6 bases). This CDR3 comprises 15 residues. Germline assignment: CDR1 KGHSH and CDR2 LQKENI. Trimming left V 3 bases short and J 2 bases short, with 14 bases between. DNA of the CDR3: TGTGCCAGCTCACCCCGTGCAGGGGACCCCTACGAGCAGTACTTC. Protein sequence: CASSPRAGDPYEQYF.